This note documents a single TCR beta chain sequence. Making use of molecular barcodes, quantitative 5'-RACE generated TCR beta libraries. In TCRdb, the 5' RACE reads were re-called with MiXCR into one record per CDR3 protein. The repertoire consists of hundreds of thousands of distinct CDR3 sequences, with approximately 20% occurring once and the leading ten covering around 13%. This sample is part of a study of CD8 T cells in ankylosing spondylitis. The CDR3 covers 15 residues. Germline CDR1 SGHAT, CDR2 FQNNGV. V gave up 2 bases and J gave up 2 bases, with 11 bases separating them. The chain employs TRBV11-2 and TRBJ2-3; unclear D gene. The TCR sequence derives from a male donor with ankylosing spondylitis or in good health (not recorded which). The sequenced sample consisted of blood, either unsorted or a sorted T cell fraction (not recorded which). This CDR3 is CASSLPHELTDTQYF. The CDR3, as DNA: TGTGCCAGCAGCTTACCCCACGAGCTCACAGATACGCAGTATTTT.